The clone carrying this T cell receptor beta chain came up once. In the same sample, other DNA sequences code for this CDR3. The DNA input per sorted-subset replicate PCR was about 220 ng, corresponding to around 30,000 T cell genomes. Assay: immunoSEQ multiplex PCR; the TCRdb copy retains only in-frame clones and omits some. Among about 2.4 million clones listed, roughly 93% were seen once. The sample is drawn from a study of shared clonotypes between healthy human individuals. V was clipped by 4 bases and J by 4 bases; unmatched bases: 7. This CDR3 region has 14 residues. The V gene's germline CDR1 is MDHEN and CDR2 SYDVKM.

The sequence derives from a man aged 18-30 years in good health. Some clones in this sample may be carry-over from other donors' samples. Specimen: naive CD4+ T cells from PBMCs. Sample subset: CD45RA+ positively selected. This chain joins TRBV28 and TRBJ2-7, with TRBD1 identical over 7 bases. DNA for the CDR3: TGTGCCAGCAGTTCTCCGACAGGGACGTACGAGCAGTACTTC. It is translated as CASSSPTGTYEQYF. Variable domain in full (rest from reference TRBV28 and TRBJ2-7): DVKVTQSSRYLVKRTGEKVFLECVQDMDHENMFWYRQDPGLGLRLIYFSYDVKMKEKGDIPEGYSVSREKKERFSLILESASTNQTSMYLCASSSPTGTYEQYFGPGTRLTVT.